Shown below are 2 T cell receptor beta chains from a single sample sequenced in a study of shared clonotypes between healthy human individuals. Selected positively for CCR7 and CD45RO-negative, naive CD8 cells excluded terminally differentiated effector memory CD45RA+ cells. Generated by immunoSEQ multiplex PCR, the TCRdb table keeps only in-frame clones and is missing some. The profile shows about 2.1 million clones, about 93% of them singletons. Sequenced material: naive CD8+ T cells from PBMCs. The receptors stem from a man between 18 and 29 years old in good health. Some clones in this sample may be carry-over from other donors' samples.

V gene TRBV29-1 combines with J gene TRBJ1-3; D gene uncertain. The V gene's germline CDR1 is SQVTM and CDR2 ANQGSEA. CDR3 length equals 12 residues. V was shortened by 6 bases and J by 4 bases, with 10 bases between the two germline ends. This chain's CDR3 is CSVKDGGNTIYF. The DNA of the CDR3 is TGCAGCGTAAAGGACGGGGGAAACACCATATATTTT.

A single count supports this clone. The chain combines TRBV28 with TRBJ2-5; D is possibly TRBD1 (6 bases). Germline CDR1 MDHEN, CDR2 SYDVKM. This CDR3 contains 12 residues. With 6 bases removed from V and 3 bases from J, the gap between germline ends came to 8 bases. The CDR3 region is CASRHREETQYF. DNA for the CDR3: TGTGCCAGCAGACACAGGGAAGAGACCCAGTACTTC.